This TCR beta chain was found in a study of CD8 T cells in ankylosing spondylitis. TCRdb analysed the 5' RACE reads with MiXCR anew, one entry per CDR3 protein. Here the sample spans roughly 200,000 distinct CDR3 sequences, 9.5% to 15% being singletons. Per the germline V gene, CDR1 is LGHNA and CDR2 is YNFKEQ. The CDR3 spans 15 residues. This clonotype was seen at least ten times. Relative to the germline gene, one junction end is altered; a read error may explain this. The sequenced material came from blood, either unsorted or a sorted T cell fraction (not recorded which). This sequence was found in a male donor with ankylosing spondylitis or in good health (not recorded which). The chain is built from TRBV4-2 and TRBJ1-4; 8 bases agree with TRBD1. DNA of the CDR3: TGTGCCAGCAGCCTTACAGGGGGTACTAGTGAAAAACTGTTTTTT. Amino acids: CASSLTGGTSEKLFF.